The 27 T cell receptor beta chains below were found in one sample sequenced in a study of post-analysis software for immune sequencing data. The study's findings and limits: Five TRBV segments (TRBV5-6, TRBV5-1 and TRBV20-1 among them) occurred more frequently in patients than in controls.

Researchers reported that TCR beta cDNA libraries carried unique molecular identifiers. TCRdb analysed the PCR reads with MiXCR anew, one entry per CDR3 protein. Of hundreds of thousands of distinct CDR3 sequences listed, roughly two fifths are singletons. No antigens are known for them. The sequencing sample was made of blood. These receptors were obtained from a girl aged 10 to 17 with multiple sclerosis.

Only a few counts were recorded for this clonotype. This chain connects TRBV29-1 to TRBJ2-5, with a weak D call TRBD1 (6 bases). V lost 4 bases and J 5 bases, leaving 11 bases between the germline ends. The CDR3 spans 12 residues. Germline CDR1 SQVTM, CDR2 ANQGSEA. The CDR3: CSVGGLGETQYF. CDR3 nucleotide sequence: TGCAGCGTTGGGGGGCTCGGTGAGACCCAGTACTTC.

This rearrangement joins TRBV12-3 or TRBV12-4 to TRBJ2-3; D possibly matches TRBD1 or TRBD2 (5 bases each). Trimming took 6 bases from V and 4 from J, leaving 14 bases between them. The CDR3 totals 14 residues. The CDR3: CASSSYGAPDTQYF. CDR3 nucleotide sequence: TGTGCCAGCAGCTCCTACGGGGCTCCAGATACGCAGTATTTT.

This clonotype was seen more than once but under ten times. This rearrangement joins TRBV11-2 to TRBJ2-4, with unresolved D. CDR1 and CDR2 (germline): SGHAT, FQNNGV. CDR3 length equals 13 residues. V lost 5 bases to trimming and J lost 13 bases, with 18 bases between them. This CDR3 is CASSPSYYVEQYF. The CDR3 DNA reads TGTGCCAGCAGCCCGTCCTACTACGTGGAGCAGTACTTC.

Comment on this clonotype: It may be a read error: a sequence one base away is much more abundant. The chain couples TRBV29-1 to TRBJ2-5; D uncertain. Trimming took 7 bases from V and 11 from J, leaving 26 bases between them. The CDR3 totals 14 residues. CDR1 is SQVTM, CDR2 ANQGSEA, per germline. CDR3 nucleotides: TGCAGCGCCTGGAAGGTGGGCCCTGCAAATGAGCAGTACTTC. Protein product: CSAWKVGPANEQYF.

The chain links TRBV7-2 to TRBJ1-4, with 8 bases matching TRBD1. The CDR3 is made up of 15 amino acids. Germline CDR1 is SGHTA and CDR2 is FQGNSA. V gave up 5 bases and J gave up 2 bases; unmatched junction bases: 4. The CDR3 sequence: CASSRRQGTNEKLFF. The CDR3, as DNA: TGTGCCAGCAGCCGAAGACAGGGGACTAATGAAAAACTGTTTTTT.

This rearrangement joins TRBV5-1 to TRBJ1-6; D remains ambiguous. CDR3 size: 14 residues. Germline CDR1 SGHRS, CDR2 YFSETQ. The ends were cut back, 6 bases at V and 0 bases at J, with 7 bases in the middle. The CDR3 sequence is CASKEDSYNSPLHF. Written as DNA, the CDR3 is TGCGCCAGCAAGGAGGACTCCTATAATTCACCCCTCCACTTT.

This clonotype turned up a few times. An end of the junction does not agree with germline; a read error may underlie this. The rearrangement uses TRBV4-1 and TRBJ2-7; 10 nucleotides agree with TRBD1. Germline V lookup: CDR1 MGHRA, CDR2 YSYEKL. CDR3 length equals 14 residues. The CDR3 loop is CASSPRQGAYEQYF. The CDR3 bases are TGTGCCAGCAGCCCCCGACAGGGGGCTTACGAGCAGTACTTC.

This clonotype was seen only a few times. The rearrangement links TRBV7-2 to TRBJ2-5, with TRBD1 matching over 9 bases. The J call is in doubt because the DNA end fits TRBJ2-7 better. The CDR3 is 15 residues long. Germline CDR1 and CDR2: SGHTA and FQGNSA. The DNA for the CDR3 is TGTGCCAGCAGCTTAGCGGGGGGACAGGGACGCGAGCAGTACTTC. Protein: CASSLAGGQGREQYF.

The V call is TRBV10-3, the J call TRBJ2-7; D gene uncertain. Germline V gene sequence: CDR1 ENHRY, CDR2 SYGVKD. Trimming stripped 7 bases from V and 0 bases from J, with 10 bases between. This CDR3 comprises 13 residues. CDR3 sequence: CAIKGRDSYEQYF. In DNA, the CDR3 is TGTGCCATCAAAGGCCGTGACTCCTACGAGCAGTACTTC.

This sequence joins TRBV28 and TRBJ2-7; D is ambiguous. Germline CDR1 MDHEN, CDR2 SYDVKM. This CDR3 has 11 amino acids. Trimming pared 1 base from V and 9 bases from J, leaving 7 bases between. CDR3 protein: CASSLLSGQYF. CDR3 bases: TGTGCCAGCAGTTTATTGTCAGGGCAGTACTTC.

This clonotype turned up a few times. V usage is TRBV20-1 and J usage is TRBJ2-1; D ambiguous. V was pared by 3 bases and J by 5 bases, with 11 bases between. The CDR3 loop spans 13 amino acids. Germline V lookup: CDR1 DFQATT, CDR2 SNEGSKA (reference sequence). DNA for the CDR3: TGCAGTGCTAGGAGAAGAATCAACAATGAGCAGTTCTTC. Protein product: CSARRRINNEQFF.

The rearrangement joins TRBV6-1 to TRBJ2-1, with 13 bases aligning to TRBD2. The length of the CDR3 is 18 residues. The germline V gene has CDR1 MNHNS and CDR2 SASEGT. V lost 8 bases and J lost 0; bases outside the gene matches: 10. The CDR3 DNA follows: TGTGCCAGCGGAAGACAGGGACTAGCGGGGAGCTCCTACAATGAGCAGTTCTTC. As protein: CASGRQGLAGSSYNEQFF.

J is TRBJ2-7 and V is TRBV6-8; D is possibly TRBD2 (5 bases). Germline assignment: CDR1 MNHGY and CDR2 SAAAGT. V dropped 2 bases and J dropped 3 bases, with 14 bases sitting between them. This CDR3 has 15 amino acids. The CDR3 DNA is TGTGCCAGCAGTTACCCCGGCCGCCGGGGCTACGAGCAGTACTTC. Its protein product is CASSYPGRRGYEQYF.

The V and J genes are TRBV10-3 and TRBJ2-5; 10 nucleotides agree with TRBD1. From germline, CDR1 is ENHRY and CDR2 SYGVKD. This CDR3 has 15 residues. J gave up 6 bases and V 3 bases, and 7 bases lay outside the gene matches. The CDR3 protein is CAISDPDRGEKTQYF. The DNA for the CDR3 is TGTGCCATCAGTGACCCGGACAGGGGGGAGAAGACCCAGTACTTC.

V and J are TRBV12-3 or TRBV12-4 and TRBJ1-3, with D uncertain. The CDR3 totals 15 residues. V lost 2 bases and J lost 0, with 8 bases in between. The CDR3 nucleotides read TGTGCCAGCAGTTTACAGAGAGTCTCTGGAAACACCATATATTTT. Protein sequence: CASSLQRVSGNTIYF.

In regard to this clonotype: A clone one base away is much larger, so this may be a read error. The chain has TRBV10-3 and TRBJ2-5; D assignment may be TRBD1 or TRBD2 (6 bases each). The CDR3 runs 14 residues. V lost 6 bases, J lost 5 bases, and 16 bases lay in between. The germline V gene has CDR1 ENHRY and CDR2 SYGVKD. CDR3 region: CAIREGQGKETQYF. The CDR3 coding sequence is TGTGCCATCAGGGAGGGGCAGGGGAAGGAGACCCAGTACTTC.

The chain joins TRBV5-1 to TRBJ1-1, with TRBD1 identical over 9 bases. Germline trimming cut 4 bases from V and 4 bases from J; bases unmatched to any gene: 5. The CDR3 has 14 amino acids. Germline loops: CDR1 SGHRS, CDR2 YFSETQ. The CDR3 DNA sequence: TGCGCCAGCAGCGGCCGACAGGGGGGCACTGAAGCTTTCTTT. Its protein product is CASSGRQGGTEAFF.

The chain is built from TRBV12-3 or TRBV12-4 and TRBJ2-3; possible D gene TRBD1, 6 bases. V was trimmed by 3 bases and J by 5 bases, leaving 12 bases between them. CDR3 length: 14 amino acids. The CDR3 DNA reads as TGTGCCAGCAGTTTCGCCAGGGGAAGAGATACGCAGTATTTT. It yields the protein CASSFARGRDTQYF.

The rearrangement joins TRBV10-3 to TRBJ1-1; possibly TRBD1 for D (6 bases). The germline gives CDR1 ENHRY, CDR2 SYGVKD. The CDR3 totals 14 residues. Trimming shortened V by 6 bases and J by 0 bases, and 11 bases separated the two germline ends. The CDR3 reads CAISQGHLNTEAFF. In DNA form, the CDR3 reads TGTGCCATCAGCCAGGGACATTTGAACACTGAAGCTTTCTTT.

This clonotype was detected only once. The rearrangement joins TRBV29-1 to TRBJ1-1, with 9 bases matching TRBD1. With V trimmed by 2 bases and J by 8 bases, 3 bases remained unmatched. CDR3 size: 12 residues. The V gene's germline CDR1 is SQVTM and CDR2 ANQGSEA. The CDR3 is CSVEKGQGEAFF. Written as DNA, the CDR3 is TGCAGCGTTGAAAAGGGACAGGGAGAAGCTTTCTTT.

This clonotype was seen a few times. V and J are TRBV7-8 and TRBJ2-1, with 8 bases fitting TRBD2. V was clipped by 5 bases and J by 10 bases; unmatched bases: 16. Germline CDR1 reads SGHVS; CDR2 reads FQNEAQ. The CDR3 runs to 16 residues. The CDR3 spells CASSVMGTSGPGEQFF. The CDR3 DNA reads as TGTGCCAGCAGCGTGATGGGTACTAGCGGACCCGGGGAGCAGTTCTTC.

This clonotype was observed a handful of times. V usage is TRBV6-1 and J usage is TRBJ2-1; 8 bases are shared with TRBD1. The CDR3 totals 15 residues. The junction had 10 bases not matched to a gene; V was cut back by 8 bases and J by 4 bases. Germline CDR1 reads MNHNS; CDR2 reads SASEGT. This chain's CDR3 is CASGSATGAYNEQFF. The CDR3 coding sequence is TGTGCCAGCGGCTCGGCGACAGGGGCATACAATGAGCAGTTCTTC.

This clonotype has more than one count but fewer than ten. The V gene is TRBV10-3, the J gene TRBJ1-5, with TRBD1 matching 7 bases. The CDR3 has 12 residues. Unmatched junction bases numbered 9, after V lost 10 bases and J lost 9 bases. Germline loops: CDR1 ENHRY, CDR2 SYGVKD. CDR3 DNA sequence: TGTGCCACCGAGACAGGGCATCGGCCCCAGCATTTT. Its translation is CATETGHRPQHF.

A single count supports this clonotype. The chain recombines TRBV6-5 with TRBJ2-1, with 9 bases aligning to TRBD1. Trimming removed 4 bases from V and 8 bases from J; junction bases left unmatched: 15. Germline V CDR1 and CDR2: MNHEY, SVGAGI. The CDR3 extends over 17 amino acids. The CDR3 nucleotides are TGTGCCAGCAGTTTATTGACGGGACAGGGAAGCGGCGATGAGCAGTTCTTC. Its protein product is CASSLLTGQGSGDEQFF.

V is TRBV5-4 and J is TRBJ1-2; 7 bases map to TRBD1. Germline assignment: CDR1 SGHNT and CDR2 YYREEE (reference sequence). Trimming cost V 6 bases and J 2 bases; bases outside gene matches: 7. The CDR3 consists of 14 residues. The CDR3 protein is CASNPPGQNYGYTF. The DNA of the CDR3 is TGTGCCAGCAACCCTCCGGGACAGAACTATGGCTACACCTTC.

This rearrangement joins TRBV5-1 to TRBJ2-7; unclear D gene. The CDR3 loop spans 14 amino acids. V was shortened by 4 bases and J by 6 bases, with 17 bases between the two germline ends. The germline V gene has CDR1 SGHRS and CDR2 YFSETQ. The CDR3 here is CASSPTGRRLEQYF. The CDR3 nucleotides are TGCGCCAGCAGCCCGACCGGGCGCCGGCTCGAGCAGTACTTC.

This clonotype was detected only a few times. The chain couples TRBV12-3 or TRBV12-4 to TRBJ2-7; D not certain. Trimming left V 6 bases short and J 3 bases short, with 15 bases between. The CDR3 covers 14 residues. In nucleotides, the CDR3 is TGTGCCAGCAGCCCGGTTGGGGTCATCTACGAGCAGTACTTC. Protein sequence: CASSPVGVIYEQYF.